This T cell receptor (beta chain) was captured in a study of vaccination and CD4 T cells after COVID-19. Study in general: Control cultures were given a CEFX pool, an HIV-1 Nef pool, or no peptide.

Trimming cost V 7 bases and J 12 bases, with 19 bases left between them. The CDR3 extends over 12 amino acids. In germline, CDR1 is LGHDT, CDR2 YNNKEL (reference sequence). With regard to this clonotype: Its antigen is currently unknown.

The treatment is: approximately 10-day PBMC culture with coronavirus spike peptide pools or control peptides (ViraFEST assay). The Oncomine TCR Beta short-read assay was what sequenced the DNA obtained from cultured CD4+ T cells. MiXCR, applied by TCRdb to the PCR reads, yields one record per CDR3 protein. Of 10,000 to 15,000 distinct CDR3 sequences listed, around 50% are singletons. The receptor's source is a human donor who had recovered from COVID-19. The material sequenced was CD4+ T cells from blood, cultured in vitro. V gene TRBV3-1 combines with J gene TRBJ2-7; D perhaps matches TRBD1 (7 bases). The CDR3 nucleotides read TGTGCCAGCACCCAGGGGGGCTCAACCTTGTACTTC. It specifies CASTQGGSTLYF.